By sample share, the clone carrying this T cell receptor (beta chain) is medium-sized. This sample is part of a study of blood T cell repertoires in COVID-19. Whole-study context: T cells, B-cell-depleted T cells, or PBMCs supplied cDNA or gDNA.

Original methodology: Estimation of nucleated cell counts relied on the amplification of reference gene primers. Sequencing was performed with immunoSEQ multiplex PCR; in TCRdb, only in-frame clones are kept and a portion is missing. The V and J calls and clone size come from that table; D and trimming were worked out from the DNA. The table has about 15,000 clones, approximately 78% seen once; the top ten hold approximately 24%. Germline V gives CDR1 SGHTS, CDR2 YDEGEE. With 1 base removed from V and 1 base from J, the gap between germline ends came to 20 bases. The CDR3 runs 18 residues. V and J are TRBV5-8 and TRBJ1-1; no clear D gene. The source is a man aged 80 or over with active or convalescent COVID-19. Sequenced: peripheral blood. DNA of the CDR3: TGTGCCAGCAGCTTGTTAGAGGGCGGGTTATGGTGGAACACTGAAGCTTTCTTT. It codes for CASSLLEGGLWWNTEAFF.